These 25 T cell receptor beta chains came from one sample sequenced in a study of T cells in Graves' hyperthyroidism and ophthalmopathy. Amplified regions were TCR beta CDR3 sequences from RNA transcripts. With the HTBI primer set, the TCR CDR3 went through a first round of RT-PCR. Each CDR3 protein gets one entry after TCRdb re-called the multiplex PCR reads with MiXCR. This table has hundreds of thousands of distinct CDR3 sequences, 30% to 40% appearing once. The material sequenced was blood. The receptors here all came from a woman between 40 and 55 years old with Graves' hyperthyroidism.

This chain uses TRBV5-1 with TRBJ2-7; maybe TRBD2 (6 bases). Germline V gives CDR1 SGHRS, CDR2 YFSETQ. The CDR3 spans 16 residues. The V end lost 4 bases, the J end lost 4 bases, and 21 bases lay between the germline ends. The CDR3 is CASSHLLTAAGYEQYF. In nucleotides, the CDR3 is TGCGCCAGCAGCCACCTTTTGACGGCCGCGGGGTACGAGCAGTACTTC.

This clonotype was observed at least ten times. The J gene is TRBJ2-7, the V gene TRBV7-9; 8 bases are shared with TRBD2. J was trimmed by 3 bases and V by 4 bases; bases with no gene match: 8. The CDR3 is 15 residues long. Germline lookup yields CDR1 SEHNR and CDR2 FQNEAQ (reference sequence). The CDR3 reads CASSSRAGDGYEQYF. CDR3 sequence (DNA): TGTGCCAGCAGCTCAAGAGCGGGAGACGGCTACGAGCAGTACTTC.

This chain links TRBV18 with TRBJ1-2, with D tentatively TRBD1 (6 bases). Germline CDR1 reads KGHSH; CDR2 reads LQKENI. Trimming shortened V by 3 bases and J by 4 bases, and 18 bases separated the two germline ends. This CDR3 has 16 amino acids. Written as DNA, the CDR3 is TGTGCCAGCTCACCCGCTGAGGGGGGAGTGGCCTATGGCTACACCTTC. Its translation is CASSPAEGGVAYGYTF.

In this sample, this clonotype turned up many times. V gene TRBV19 combines with J gene TRBJ1-1; no definite D call. Trimming stripped 7 bases from V and 1 base from J, with 7 bases between. The germline V gene encodes CDR1 LNHDA and CDR2 SQIVND (reference sequence). CDR3 length: 12 amino acids. This chain's CDR3 is CASMLPNTEAFF. CDR3 coding DNA: TGTGCCAGTATGTTGCCGAACACTGAAGCTTTCTTT.

This clonotype was seen ten or more times. This CDR3 is CASSSGGVLGYTF. As DNA, the CDR3 is TGCGCCAGCAGCTCAGGGGGCGTTTTGGGCTACACCTTC. The chain uses TRBV5-1 and TRBJ1-2, with 8 bases lining up with TRBD1. CDR1 is SGHRS, CDR2 YFSETQ, per germline. The ends lost 3 bases at V and 8 bases at J; junction bases unmatched: 6. The CDR3 is 13 residues long. The full variable domain, completed using reference TRBV5-1 and TRBJ1-2, is KAGVTQTPRYLIKTRGQQVTLSCSPISGHRSVSWYQQTPGQGLQFLFEYFSETQRNKGNFPGRFSGRQFSNSRSEMNVSTLELGDSALYLCASSSGGVLGYTFGSGTRLTVV.

This clonotype was seen more than once but under ten times. This sequence joins TRBV7-3 and TRBJ1-1; possible D gene TRBD1, 5 bases. The CDR3 consists of 14 residues. Trimming left V 5 bases short and J 1 base short, with 11 bases between. Germline V gene data show CDR1 as SGHTA and CDR2 as FQGTGA. Here the CDR3 DNA reads TGTGCCAGCAGCGGGGGGTGGAGGAACACTGAAGCTTTCTTT. Translation gives CASSGGWRNTEAFF.

This clonotype was recorded once. The CDR3 is CASSPQSRAVGSPLHF. The CDR3 nucleotides are TGTGCCAGCAGCCCCCAGTCCCGGGCGGTCGGTTCACCCCTCCACTTT. The chain recombines TRBV7-9 with TRBJ1-6, with no clear D. V dropped 5 bases and J dropped 9 bases, with 20 bases sitting between them. CDR3 size: 16 residues. Germline assignment: CDR1 SEHNR and CDR2 FQNEAQ (reference sequence).

The chain joins TRBV6-6 to TRBJ2-7; D is ambiguous. The CDR3 is made up of 13 amino acids. Germline V gene sequence: CDR1 MNHNY, CDR2 SVGAGI (reference sequence). Trimming shortened V by 7 bases and J by 0 bases, and 10 bases separated the two germline ends. Here the CDR3 DNA reads TGTGCCAGCACAACGGGTCCCTCCTACGAGCAGTACTTC. Translated: CASTTGPSYEQYF.

V gene TRBV6-6 combines with J gene TRBJ2-7; D is undetermined. The CDR3 consists of 15 residues. Trimming pared 6 bases from V and 4 bases from J, leaving 19 bases between. Germline loops: CDR1 MNHNY, CDR2 SVGAGI (reference sequence). CDR3 nucleotides: TGTGCCAGCAGCGGAACGACAACCTCTTCTTACGAGCAGTACTTC. Translated: CASSGTTTSSYEQYF.

This clonotype was seen once. This chain joins TRBV10-3 and TRBJ2-5; 7 bases line up with TRBD1. The CDR3 consists of 17 residues. The V segment lost 0 bases and the J segment 5 bases; nucleotides outside the gene matches: 12. Per the germline V gene, CDR1 is ENHRY and CDR2 is SYGVKD. This CDR3 reads CAISESIDREIGETQYF. CDR3 sequence (DNA): TGTGCCATCAGTGAGTCGATTGACAGGGAGATTGGGGAGACCCAGTACTTC.

The V gene is TRBV15, the J gene TRBJ2-5; no clear D gene. The germline gives CDR1 LNHNV, CDR2 YYDKDF (reference sequence). The ends were cut back, 1 base at V and 9 bases at J, with 15 bases in the middle. The CDR3 is 14 residues long. CDR3 region: CATSRGQFGQPQYF. The CDR3, as DNA: TGTGCCACCAGCAGAGGACAATTCGGTCAGCCCCAGTACTTC. Full variable domain (remainder filled in from reference TRBV15 and TRBJ2-5): DAMVIQNPRYQVTQFGKPVTLSCSQTLNHNVMYWYQQKSSQAPKLLFHYYDKDFNNEADTPDNFQSRRPNTSFCFLDIRSPGLGDTAMYLCATSRGQFGQPQYFGPGTRLLVL.

This clonotype was counted between two and nine times. The V and J genes are TRBV9 and TRBJ2-5; no clear D. V was shortened by 1 base and J by 3 bases, with 10 bases between the two germline ends. CDR3 length: 14 residues. Germline V gene lookup returns CDR1 SGDLS and CDR2 YYNGEE. CDR3 residues: CASSVSGVEETQYF. CDR3 nucleotides: TGTGCCAGCAGCGTATCTGGGGTGGAAGAGACCCAGTACTTC.

This clonotype was counted only a few times. This chain's CDR3 is CSAKFDPSGTEAFF. CDR3 coding DNA: TGCAGTGCCAAATTCGACCCCTCGGGGACTGAAGCTTTCTTT. The chain uses TRBV20-1 and TRBJ1-1; D remains unclear. V lost 6 bases, J lost 5 bases, and 19 bases lay in between. CDR3 length: 14 residues. Germline V gene lookup returns CDR1 DFQATT and CDR2 SNEGSKA (reference sequence).

This clonotype was counted once. The rearrangement uses TRBV5-1 and TRBJ1-1; no clear D. Trimming took 7 bases from V and 2 from J, leaving 15 bases between them. The CDR3 runs 14 residues. Germline CDR1 reads SGHRS; CDR2 reads YFSETQ. In DNA, the CDR3 is TGCGCCAGCGGGGATGGACGGGCTAACACTGAAGCTTTCTTT. Encoded protein: CASGDGRANTEAFF.

This clonotype has at least ten counts. This chain links TRBV2 with TRBJ2-5; D perhaps matches TRBD2 (6 bases). Germline V gene data show CDR1 as SNHLY and CDR2 as FYNNEI. V was shortened by 7 bases and J by 0 bases, with 12 bases between the two germline ends. The CDR3 runs 14 residues. CDR3 nucleotide sequence: TGTGCCAGCATCGGGACTTTGTACCAAGAGACCCAGTACTTC. Protein: CASIGTLYQETQYF.

The V call is TRBV12-3 or TRBV12-4, the J call TRBJ1-4; TRBD1 might be the D (6 bases). Trimming cost V 5 bases and J 4 bases, with 14 bases left between them. CDR3 length equals 15 residues. CDR3 loop: CASSPRGRGNEKLFF. The CDR3 bases are TGTGCCAGCAGTCCGCGGGGGCGAGGTAATGAAAAACTGTTTTTT.

The V and J genes are TRBV25-1 and TRBJ1-2; D gene unclear. Germline V gene data show CDR1 as MGHDK and CDR2 as SYGVNS. The CDR3 sequence is 14 residues long. Trimming cost V 8 bases and J 2 bases, with 15 bases left between them. CDR3 region: CASSPRKNNYGYTF. DNA of the CDR3: TGTGCCAGCTCACCCCGCAAAAACAACTATGGCTACACCTTC.

The chain is built from TRBV7-9 and TRBJ1-4, with a tentative D call TRBD1 (5 bases). Germline CDR1 reads SEHNR; CDR2 reads FQNEAQ (reference sequence). CDR3 length: 14 residues. V gave up 5 bases and J gave up 6 bases, with 13 bases separating them. The CDR3 sequence is CASSQGRADEKLFF. CDR3 DNA sequence: TGTGCCAGCAGCCAGGGCCGGGCCGATGAAAAACTGTTTTTT.

This clonotype was counted only a few times. The V gene is TRBV4-2, the J gene TRBJ1-1; TRBD1 aligns across 8 bases. Germline-derived CDR1 and CDR2 are LGHNA and YNFKEQ. The CDR3 is 14 amino acids. The V and J ends lost 0 bases and 11 bases, in that order; junction bases with no gene match: 8. This CDR3 is CASSQEDRVGGAFF. In DNA form, the CDR3 reads TGTGCCAGCAGCCAAGAGGACAGGGTGGGGGGCGCTTTCTTT.

This clonotype was seen repeatedly, ten times or more. The genes are TRBV7-2 and TRBJ2-7; TRBD2 matches at 10 bases. Trimming cost V 4 bases and J 4 bases; bases outside gene matches: 10. The germline V gene has CDR1 SGHTA and CDR2 FQGNSA. This CDR3 comprises 16 residues. The CDR3 sequence: CASSYSLTSGTYEQYF. The CDR3 nucleotides read TGTGCCAGCAGCTATTCCCTTACTAGCGGGACTTACGAGCAGTACTTC.

The chain links TRBV29-1 to TRBJ2-1, with D tentatively TRBD2 (5 bases). The germline V gene encodes CDR1 SQVTM and CDR2 ANQGSEA. Trimming pared 4 bases from V and 0 bases from J, leaving 7 bases between. The CDR3 runs to 13 residues. Here the CDR3 DNA reads TGCAGCGTTGTGGGGAGCTCCTACAATGAGCAGTTCTTC. Translation: CSVVGSSYNEQFF.

This chain joins TRBV19 and TRBJ2-7; 8 bases align to TRBD2. With the DNA end fitting TRBJ2-1 better, the J assignment may be wrong. The CDR3 consists of 15 residues. Germline V CDR1 and CDR2: LNHDA, SQIVND (reference sequence). The CDR3 sequence is CASSRSGGLENEQFF. CDR3 bases: TGTGCCAGCAGCCGAAGCGGGGGCCTTGAGAATGAGCAGTTCTTC.

The chain recombines TRBV15 with TRBJ1-6; 7 bases are a match to TRBD1. This CDR3 is built from 14 residues. The germline V gene encodes CDR1 LNHNV and CDR2 YYDKDF (reference sequence). Trimming at V came to 3 bases and at J to 8 bases, leaving 4 bases not matched to a gene. The CDR3 nucleotides read TGTGCCACCAGCAGTTACACAGGGGATTCACCCCTCCACTTT. This translates into CATSSYTGDSPLHF.

This clonotype has a handful of counts. V is TRBV6-6 and J is TRBJ1-5; maybe TRBD1 (5 bases). The CDR3 extends over 13 amino acids. V gave up 6 bases and J gave up 5 bases, with 11 bases separating them. The germline gives CDR1 MNHNY, CDR2 SVGAGI (reference sequence). DNA of the CDR3: TGTGCCAGCAGACCGGACAAATATCAGCCCCAGCATTTT. The encoded protein is CASRPDKYQPQHF.

The table lists this clonotype with a count of one. A much larger clone is a single base away; this may be a read error. This rearrangement joins TRBV19 to TRBJ2-5, with 8 bases matching TRBD1. V dropped 10 bases and J dropped 9; count of bases not matched to a gene: 16. CDR3 length: 14 residues. Germline V gene data show CDR1 as LNHDA and CDR2 as SQIVND (reference sequence). This CDR3 is CANARQGREEAQYF. The CDR3 bases are TGTGCCAATGCGAGACAGGGGAGAGAGGAGGCCCAGTACTTC.